This T cell receptor (beta chain) appears in the sequencing data of a study of breast tumors, draining lymph nodes, adjacent tissues. TCRdb called the multiplex PCR reads again in MiXCR, with one record for every CDR3 protein. The sample yields about 94,000 distinct CDR3 sequences, approximately 30% seen once. Whole-study findings and limits: Luminal-like breast cancer showed significantly greater tumor-nontumor repertoire similarity than basal-like breast cancer did.

Samples came from axillary lymph nodes draining the breast cancer. This clonotype has ten or more counts. The antigen remains undetermined. The CDR3 length is 13 residues. Germline V gene data show CDR1 as SGHTA and CDR2 as FQGTGA. Trimming took 5 bases from V and 3 from J, leaving 11 bases between them. The V and J genes are TRBV7-3 and TRBJ2-7, with D possibly matching TRBD2 (7 bases). The receptor was isolated from a female donor with breast cancer. Some clones in this sample may be carry-over from other donors' samples. The source material was axillary lymph node tissue. DNA of the CDR3: TGTGCCAGCAGCCGCGGGGGCGGCTACGAGCAGTACTTC. It codes for CASSRGGGYEQYF.